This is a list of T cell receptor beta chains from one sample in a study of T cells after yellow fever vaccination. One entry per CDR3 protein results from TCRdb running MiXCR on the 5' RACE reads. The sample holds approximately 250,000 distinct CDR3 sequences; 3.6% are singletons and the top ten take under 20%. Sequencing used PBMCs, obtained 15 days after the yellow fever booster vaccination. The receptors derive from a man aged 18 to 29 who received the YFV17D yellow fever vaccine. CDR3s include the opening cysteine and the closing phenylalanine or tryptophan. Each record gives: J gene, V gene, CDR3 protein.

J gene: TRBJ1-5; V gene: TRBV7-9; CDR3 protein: CASSLGGGGSNQPQHF
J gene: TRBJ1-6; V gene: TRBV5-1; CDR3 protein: CASSLDLGSPLHF
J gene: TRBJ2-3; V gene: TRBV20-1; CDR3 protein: CSATSGGATDTQYF
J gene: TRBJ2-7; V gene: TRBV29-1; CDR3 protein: CSVVWQGRYEQYF
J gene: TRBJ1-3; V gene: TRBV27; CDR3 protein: CASSESSGNTIYF
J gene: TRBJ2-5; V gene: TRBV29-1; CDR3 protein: CSVGGREETQYF
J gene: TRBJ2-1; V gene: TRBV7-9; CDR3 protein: CASSASGGPYNEQFF
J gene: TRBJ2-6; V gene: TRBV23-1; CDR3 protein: CASSQSIDRVPGSGANVLTF
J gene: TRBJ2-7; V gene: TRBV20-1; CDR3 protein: CSARTSGGLPYEQYF
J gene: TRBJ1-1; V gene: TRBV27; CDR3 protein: CASRTQGDTEAFF
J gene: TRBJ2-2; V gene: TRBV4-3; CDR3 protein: CASSQDARSGVTGELFF
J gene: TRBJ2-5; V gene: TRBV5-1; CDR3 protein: CASSSGTRETQYF
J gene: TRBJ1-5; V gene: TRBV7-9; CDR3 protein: CASSLSARNQPQHF
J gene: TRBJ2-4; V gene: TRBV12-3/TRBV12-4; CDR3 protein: CASSFPKNIQYF
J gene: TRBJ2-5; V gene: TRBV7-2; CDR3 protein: CASSLNWVTSGGEETQYF
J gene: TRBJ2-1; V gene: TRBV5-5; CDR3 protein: CASSDMPGSGQFF
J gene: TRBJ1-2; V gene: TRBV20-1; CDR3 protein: CSAPRQGNHYGYTF
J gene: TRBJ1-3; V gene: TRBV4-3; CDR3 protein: CASSQAWTGRDRSSGNTIYF
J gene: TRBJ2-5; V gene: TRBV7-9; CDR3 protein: CASTLQGLQETQYF
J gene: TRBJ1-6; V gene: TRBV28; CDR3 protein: CASILHGGGNSPLHF
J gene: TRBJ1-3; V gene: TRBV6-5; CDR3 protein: CASSSPGGASGNTIYF
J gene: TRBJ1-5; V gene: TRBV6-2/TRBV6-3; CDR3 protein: CASTYGGQGSNQPQHF
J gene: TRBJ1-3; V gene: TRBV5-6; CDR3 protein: CASSFEQGSSGNTIYF
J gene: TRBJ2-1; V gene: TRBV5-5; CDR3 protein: CASSLGPATYNEQFF
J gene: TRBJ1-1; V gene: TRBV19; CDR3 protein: CASSITVVNTEAFF
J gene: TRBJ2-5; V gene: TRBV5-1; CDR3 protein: CASSTPGGARETQYF
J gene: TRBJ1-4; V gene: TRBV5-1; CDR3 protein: CASSWTWKDEKLFF
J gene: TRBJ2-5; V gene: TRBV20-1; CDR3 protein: CSARDAGEGETQYF
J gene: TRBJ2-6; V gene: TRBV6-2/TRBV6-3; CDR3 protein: CASSYSPGTEVDSGANVLTF
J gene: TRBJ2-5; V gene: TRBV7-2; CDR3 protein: CASSPHRAGAGETQYF
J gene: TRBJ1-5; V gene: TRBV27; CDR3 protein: CASSSKRRDRRDQPQHF
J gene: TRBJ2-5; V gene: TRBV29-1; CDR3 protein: CSVEPASRVETQYF
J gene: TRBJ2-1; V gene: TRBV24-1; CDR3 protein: CATGDRHNEQFF
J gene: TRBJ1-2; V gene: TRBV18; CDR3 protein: CASSNRALVDGYTF
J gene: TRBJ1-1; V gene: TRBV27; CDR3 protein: CASSDQGVNTEAFF
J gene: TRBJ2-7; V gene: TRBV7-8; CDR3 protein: CASSLASAYEQYF
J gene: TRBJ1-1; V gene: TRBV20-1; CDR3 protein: CSARGGTVTEAFF
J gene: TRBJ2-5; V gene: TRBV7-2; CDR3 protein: CASSRTHRDRGETQYF
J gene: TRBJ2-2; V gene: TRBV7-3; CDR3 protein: CASSLYPTTGGIDTGELFF
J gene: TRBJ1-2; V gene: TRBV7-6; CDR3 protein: CASSPTGVGGYTF
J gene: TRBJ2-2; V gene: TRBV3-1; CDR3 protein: CASSQYPPGGNTGELFF
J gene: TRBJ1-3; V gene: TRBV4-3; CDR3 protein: CASSQDDNNSGNTIYF
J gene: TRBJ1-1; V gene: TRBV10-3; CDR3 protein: CAISEPLNTEAFF
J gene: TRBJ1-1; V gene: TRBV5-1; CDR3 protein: CASSLRAGQTNTEAFF
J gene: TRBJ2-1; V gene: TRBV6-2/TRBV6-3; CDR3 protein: CASSYSYRTNEQFF
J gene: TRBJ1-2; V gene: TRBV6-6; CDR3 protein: CASSYDSSTYGYTF
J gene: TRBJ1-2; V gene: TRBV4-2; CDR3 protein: CASSRQNRGRTYGYTF
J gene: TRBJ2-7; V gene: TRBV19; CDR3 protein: CASSISGTAWNEQYF
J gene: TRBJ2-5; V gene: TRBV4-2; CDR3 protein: CASSQARLGGLQETQYF
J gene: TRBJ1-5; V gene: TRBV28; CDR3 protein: CASSLPRPGEFFAQPQHF
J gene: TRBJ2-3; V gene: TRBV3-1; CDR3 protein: CASSQDDSRGIRVTDTQYF
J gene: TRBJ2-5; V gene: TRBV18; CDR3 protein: CASSLVGTGHQETQYF
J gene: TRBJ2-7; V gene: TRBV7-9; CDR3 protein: CASSSRGTYEQYF
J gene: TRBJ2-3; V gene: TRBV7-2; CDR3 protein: CASSLRQKAQYF
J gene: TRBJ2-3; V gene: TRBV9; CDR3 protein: CASSSGPADTQYF
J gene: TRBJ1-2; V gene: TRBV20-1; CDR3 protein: CSARDSGRTYGYTF